In its sample, the clone carrying this T cell receptor beta chain was seen many times. Its antigen is not known. This entry belongs to a study of shared clonotypes between healthy human individuals. Study-level results: The study found 4.5% to 6% of naive CD4 clonotypes shared across a few donors. Researchers sampled only blood; tissue repertoires likely differ.

Terminally differentiated effector memory CD45RA+ cells were excluded by CCR7 positive selection of CD45RO-negative cells. The authors split each subset's genomic DNA evenly across several immunoSEQ plates. Method: immunoSEQ multiplex PCR; TCRdb's copy keeps in-frame clones and lacks some. The sample includes about 2 million clones, approximately 95% of them seen just once. Germline lookup yields CDR1 ENHRY and CDR2 SYGVKD. The CDR3 is made up of 15 amino acids. Deletions cut 2 bases from V and 0 bases from J, with 10 bases between. The TCR comes from a man between 18 and 29 years old in good health. Specimen: naive CD8+ T cells sorted from blood. This sequence joins TRBV10-3 and TRBJ1-2; weak D call: TRBD1 (6 bases). The CDR3 coding sequence is TGTGCCATCAGTGAGCCCGGGACAACTAACTATGGCTACACCTTC. This translates into CAISEPGTTNYGYTF.